Described below is a single T cell receptor beta chain sequence and its context. The data belong to a study of blood T cell repertoires in COVID-19. TCRdb's copy holds only in-frame clones and misses some; the assay was immunoSEQ multiplex PCR. The table lists over 50,000 clones, 70% to 80% of them singletons. The CDR3 spans 11 residues. V was pared by 3 bases and J by 7 bases, with 6 bases between. The germline CDR1 and CDR2 sequences are KGHSH and LQKENI. Sequencing used peripheral blood. V and J are TRBV18 and TRBJ1-1, with D unresolved. The receptor was derived from an elderly man with active or convalescent COVID-19. CDR3: CASSPGYEAFF. The CDR3 DNA is TGTGCCAGCTCACCCGGTTATGAAGCTTTCTTT. Full variable domain (rest looked up from reference TRBV18 and TRBJ1-1): NAGVMQNPRHLVRRRGQEARLRCSPMKGHSHVYWYRQLPEEGLKFMVYLQKENIIDESGMPKERFSAEFPKEGPSILRIQQVVRGDSAAYFCASSPGYEAFFGQGTRLTVV.